A selection of T cell receptor beta chains follows, all from one sample in a study of identical twins. TCRdb independently ran MiXCR on the 5' RACE reads; one entry per CDR3 protein. The data contain 450,000 to 650,000 distinct CDR3 sequences, nearly 15% of them singletons. A further study also used this sample, focusing on yellow fever vaccine responses in identical twins.

Sequenced: CD4+ T cells sorted from blood. Source of these receptors: a woman under 30 in good health. CDR3s include the opening cysteine and the closing phenylalanine or tryptophan. The D gene is left open where the match is weak. A row's size may be missing; if present it is once, few, many or a size class.

j_call clone_size d_call v_call cdr3_aa cdr3_nt
TRBJ2-2 - TRBD1 TRBV12-3/TRBV12-4 CASSRGIITSGELFF TGTGCCAGCAGCAGGGGGATTATAACGTCCGGGGAGCTGTTTTTT
TRBJ2-1 - TRBD2 TRBV15 CATQDGLAGGKSNEQFF TGTGCCACTCAGGACGGACTAGCGGGAGGGAAAAGCAATGAGCAGTTCTTC
TRBJ2-5 many - TRBV15 CATSREDSNFQETQYF TGTGCCACCAGCAGAGAGGACTCCAACTTCCAAGAGACCCAGTACTTC
TRBJ2-1 - - TRBV15 CATSRDVLNEQFF TGTGCCACCAGCAGGGATGTCCTAAATGAGCAGTTCTTC
TRBJ2-2 few TRBD1 TRBV4-1 CASSQFDRDTGELFF TGCGCCAGCAGCCAATTCGACAGGGACACCGGGGAGCTGTTTTTT
TRBJ2-5 few - TRBV2 CASSVTGGAETQYF TGTGCCAGCAGTGTTACGGGGGGCGCAGAGACCCAGTACTTC
TRBJ2-6 few - TRBV7-8 CASSSHGPLSSGANVLTF TGTGCCAGCAGCTCCCATGGACCCTTAAGCTCTGGGGCCAACGTCCTGACTTTC
TRBJ1-2 few TRBD1 TRBV5-1 CASSLGQGGKVNGYTF TGCGCCAGCAGCTTAGGACAGGGGGGCAAAGTAAATGGCTACACCTTC
TRBJ2-2 - - TRBV2 CASKFTPTVGELFF TGTGCCAGCAAATTCACTCCGACGGTCGGGGAGCTGTTTTTT
TRBJ2-3 - - TRBV12-3/TRBV12-4 CASSPYRGSTDTQYF TGTGCCAGTTCGCCCTACCGGGGGAGCACAGATACGCAGTATTTT
TRBJ2-6 - - TRBV6-5 CASSYSPQGSSGANVLTF TGTGCCAGCAGTTACTCGCCGCAGGGAAGCTCTGGGGCCAACGTCCTGACTTTC
TRBJ2-2 - - TRBV12-3/TRBV12-4 CASSLPQAEAELFF TGTGCCAGCAGTTTGCCCCAGGCGGAGGCGGAGCTGTTTTTT
TRBJ2-5 - - TRBV15 CATSRGYSGQETQYF TGTGCCACCAGCAGAGGCTACTCAGGCCAAGAGACCCAGTACTTC
TRBJ2-1 - - TRBV2 CASREGERHNEQFF TGTGCCAGCAGGGAGGGGGAGAGGCACAATGAGCAGTTCTTC
TRBJ2-5 - - TRBV12-3/TRBV12-4 CASSLIPGTQYF TGTGCCAGCAGTTTAATCCCAGGGACCCAGTACTTC
TRBJ2-1 - TRBD2 TRBV24-1 CATSALTSGKSSYNEQFF TGTGCCACCAGTGCCCTGACTAGCGGGAAGAGCTCCTACAATGAGCAGTTCTTC
TRBJ1-1 few TRBD1 TRBV7-7 CASSFNRGMNTEAFF TGTGCCAGCAGCTTCAACAGGGGAATGAACACTGAAGCTTTCTTT
TRBJ2-1 - TRBD2 TRBV20-1 CSASTGTSGGYNEQFF TGCAGTGCTAGTACCGGGACTAGCGGGGGCTACAATGAGCAGTTCTTC
TRBJ1-1 - - TRBV6-2/TRBV6-3 CASSYGRAAFF TGTGCCAGCAGTTACGGGCGGGCAGCTTTCTTT
TRBJ1-2 few - TRBV29-1 CSVDGDSNYGYTF TGCAGCGTTGACGGTGACAGCAATTATGGCTACACCTTC
TRBJ2-3 - - TRBV25-1 CASSDPNRADTQYF TGTGCCAGCAGTGACCCAAACAGGGCAGATACGCAGTATTTT
TRBJ2-4 - TRBD2 TRBV27 CASRGTSGQNIQYF TGTGCCAGCAGAGGAACTAGCGGACAAAACATTCAGTACTTC
TRBJ2-1 few - TRBV7-6 CASSPRQSNEQFF TGTGCCAGCAGCCCTAGACAGTCCAATGAGCAGTTCTTC
TRBJ1-5 many TRBD1 TRBV4-1 CASSQDRGNQPQHF TGCGCCAGCAGTCAGGACAGGGGCAATCAGCCCCAGCATTTT
TRBJ1-2 few - TRBV15 CATSRDGGDGYTF TGTGCCACCAGCAGAGACGGGGGGGATGGCTACACCTTC
TRBJ2-1 few - TRBV20-1 CSAHHRAGNEQFF TGCAGTGCCCACCATAGGGCCGGCAATGAGCAGTTCTTC
TRBJ1-5 many - TRBV7-8 CASSTGSGQPQHF TGTGCCAGCAGCACAGGCTCGGGACAGCCCCAGCATTTT
TRBJ1-4 few TRBD1 TRBV20-1 CSAPGQPYQKLFF TGCAGTGCTCCGGGACAGCCCTATCAAAAACTGTTTTTT
TRBJ2-2 - - TRBV5-1 CASYQGGPRTGELFF TGCGCCAGCTACCAGGGTGGCCCGAGGACCGGGGAGCTGTTTTTT
TRBJ2-7 - TRBD2 TRBV5-1 CASRAGEQGRSYEQYF TGCGCCAGCAGAGCGGGAGAACAGGGACGCTCCTACGAGCAGTACTTC
TRBJ1-4 - TRBD1 TRBV6-1 CASRAGQTNEKLFF TGTGCCAGCAGAGCGGGACAGACTAATGAAAAACTGTTTTTT
TRBJ2-2 - - TRBV10-2 CASSESPRGTGELFF TGCGCCAGCAGTGAGTCTCCGAGGGGCACCGGGGAGCTGTTTTTT
TRBJ1-4 many - TRBV6-1 CASSPPGVAKLFF TGTGCCAGCAGTCCCCCGGGGGTGGCAAAACTGTTTTTC
TRBJ2-3 many - TRBV5-1 CASSLGVDTQYF TGTGCCAGCAGTCTAGGGGTAGATACGCAGTATTTT
TRBJ2-7 many - TRBV12-3/TRBV12-4 CASSFGGTYEQYF TGTGCCAGCAGTTTCGGCGGGACCTACGAGCAGTACTTC
TRBJ2-3 - TRBD1 TRBV3-1 CASCQNPGGADTQYF TGTGCCAGCTGCCAGAACCCAGGGGGCGCAGATACGCAGTATTTT
TRBJ1-4 few - TRBV20-1 CSAREGQYSEKLFF TGCAGTGCTAGAGAAGGGCAGTATTCGGAAAAACTGTTTTTT
TRBJ1-1 - TRBD1 TRBV29-1 CSAVKDRGLAEAFF TGCAGCGCCGTAAAGGACAGGGGGCTCGCTGAAGCTTTCTTT
TRBJ2-1 - TRBD2 TRBV2 CASSQLAGLNEQFF TGTGCCAGCAGCCAACTAGCGGGTCTCAATGAGCAGTTCTTC